A single T cell receptor (beta chain) is shown here with its context. The method was immunoSEQ multiplex PCR; TCRdb's version includes in-frame clones alone and lacks a portion of them. This repertoire includes about 200,000 clones. This entry belongs to a study of control samples from healthy donors and cancer patients. This receptor was identified in a woman in her twenties or thirties in good health. The sample was blood.

The DNA of the CDR3 is TGTGCCAGCAGTTACCCGGCGAACACTGAAGCTTTCTTT. It codes for CASSYPANTEAFF. V gene TRBV6-6 combines with J gene TRBJ1-1, with D hard to call. The CDR3 has 13 residues. V shed 2 bases and J shed 1 base, with 5 bases lying between them. Germline V lookup: CDR1 MNHNY, CDR2 SVGAGI (reference sequence).